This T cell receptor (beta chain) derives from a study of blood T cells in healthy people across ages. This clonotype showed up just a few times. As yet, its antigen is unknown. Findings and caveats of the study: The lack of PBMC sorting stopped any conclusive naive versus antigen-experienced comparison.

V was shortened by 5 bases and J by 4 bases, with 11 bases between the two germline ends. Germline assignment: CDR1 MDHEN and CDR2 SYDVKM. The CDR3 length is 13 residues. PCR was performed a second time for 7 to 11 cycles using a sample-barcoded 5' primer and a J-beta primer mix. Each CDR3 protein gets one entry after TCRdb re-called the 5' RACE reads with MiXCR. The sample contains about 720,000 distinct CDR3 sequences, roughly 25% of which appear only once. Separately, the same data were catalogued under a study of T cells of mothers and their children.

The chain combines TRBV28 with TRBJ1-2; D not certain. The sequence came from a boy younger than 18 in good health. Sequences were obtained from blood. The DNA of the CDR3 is TGTGCCAGCAGTACGGGGATAGTCTATGGCTACACCTTC. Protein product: CASSTGIVYGYTF.